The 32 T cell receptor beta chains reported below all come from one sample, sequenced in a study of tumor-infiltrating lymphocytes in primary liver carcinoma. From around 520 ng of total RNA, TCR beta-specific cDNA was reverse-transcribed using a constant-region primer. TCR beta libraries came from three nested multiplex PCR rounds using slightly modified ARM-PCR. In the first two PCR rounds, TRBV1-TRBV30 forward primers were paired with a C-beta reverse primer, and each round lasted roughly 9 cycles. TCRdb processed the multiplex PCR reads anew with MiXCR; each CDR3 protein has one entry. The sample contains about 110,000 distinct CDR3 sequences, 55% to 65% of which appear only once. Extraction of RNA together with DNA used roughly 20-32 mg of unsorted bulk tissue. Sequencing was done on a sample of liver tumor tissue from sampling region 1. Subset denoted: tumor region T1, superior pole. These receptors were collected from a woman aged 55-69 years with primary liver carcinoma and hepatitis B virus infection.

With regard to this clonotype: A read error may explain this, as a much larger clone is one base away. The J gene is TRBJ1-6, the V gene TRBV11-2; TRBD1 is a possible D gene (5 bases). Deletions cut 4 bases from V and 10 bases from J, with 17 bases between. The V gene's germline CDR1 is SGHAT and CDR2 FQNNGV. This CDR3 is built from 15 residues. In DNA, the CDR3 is TGTGCCAGCAGCTCAGGTCGGAGGGGAGGATCACCCCTCCACTTT. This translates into CASSSGRRGGSPLHF.

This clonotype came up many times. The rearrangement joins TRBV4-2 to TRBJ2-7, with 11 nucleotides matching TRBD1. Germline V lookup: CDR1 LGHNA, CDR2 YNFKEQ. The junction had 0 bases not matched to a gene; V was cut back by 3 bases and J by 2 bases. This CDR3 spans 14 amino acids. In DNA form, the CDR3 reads TGTGCCAGCAGCCAGGACAGGGGGCCCTACGAGCAGTACTTC. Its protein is CASSQDRGPYEQYF.

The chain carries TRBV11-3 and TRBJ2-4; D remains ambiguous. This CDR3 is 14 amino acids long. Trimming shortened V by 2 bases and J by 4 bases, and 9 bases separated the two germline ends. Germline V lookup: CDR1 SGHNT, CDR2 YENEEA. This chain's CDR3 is CASSLNYGKNIQYF. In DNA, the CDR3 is TGTGCCAGCAGCTTAAATTATGGAAAAAACATTCAGTACTTC.

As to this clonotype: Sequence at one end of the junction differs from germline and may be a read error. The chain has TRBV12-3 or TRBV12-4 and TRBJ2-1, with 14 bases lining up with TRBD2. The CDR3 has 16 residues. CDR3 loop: CANSLVRLAGGNEQFF. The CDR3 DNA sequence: TGTGCCAACAGTCTCGTGAGACTAGCGGGAGGGAATGAGCAGTTTTTC.

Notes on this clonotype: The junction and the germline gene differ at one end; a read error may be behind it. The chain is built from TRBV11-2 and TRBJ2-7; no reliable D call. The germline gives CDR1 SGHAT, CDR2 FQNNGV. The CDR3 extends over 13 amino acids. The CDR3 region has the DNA TGTGCCGGCAGCGCTGCTGGGGCCTACGAGCAGTACTTC. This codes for CAGSAAGAYEQYF.

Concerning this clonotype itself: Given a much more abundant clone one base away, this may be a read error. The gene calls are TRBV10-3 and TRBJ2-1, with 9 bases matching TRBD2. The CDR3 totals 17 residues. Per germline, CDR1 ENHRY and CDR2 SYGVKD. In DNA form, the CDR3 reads TGTGTCATCAGTGAGTCGTTAGGTCTAGCGGGAAGACATGAGCAGTTCTTC. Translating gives CVISESLGLAGRHEQFF.

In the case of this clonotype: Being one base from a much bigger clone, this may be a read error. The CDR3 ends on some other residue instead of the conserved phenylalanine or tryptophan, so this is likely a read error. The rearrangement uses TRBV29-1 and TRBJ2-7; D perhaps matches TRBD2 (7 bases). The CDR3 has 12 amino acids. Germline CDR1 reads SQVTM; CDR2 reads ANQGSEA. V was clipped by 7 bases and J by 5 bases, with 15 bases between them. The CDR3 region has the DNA TGCAGCGCTGGCCCGGGGGGCGACGAGCAGTACTAC. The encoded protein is CSAGPGGDEQYY.

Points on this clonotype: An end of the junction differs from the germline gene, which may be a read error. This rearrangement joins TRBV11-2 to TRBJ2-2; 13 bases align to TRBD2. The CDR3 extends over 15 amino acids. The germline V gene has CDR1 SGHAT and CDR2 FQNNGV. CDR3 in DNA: TGTGCCAGCAGCTTGGGACTAGCGGGGCTCGGAGAGCCGTTTTTT. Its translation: CASSLGLAGLGEPFF. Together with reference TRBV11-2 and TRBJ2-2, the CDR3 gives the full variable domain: EAGVAQSPRYKIIEKRQSVAFWCNPISGHATLYWYQQILGQGPKLLIQFQNNGVVDDSQLPKDRFSAERLKGVDSTLKIQPAKLEDSAVYLCASSLGLAGLGEPFFGEGSRLTVL.

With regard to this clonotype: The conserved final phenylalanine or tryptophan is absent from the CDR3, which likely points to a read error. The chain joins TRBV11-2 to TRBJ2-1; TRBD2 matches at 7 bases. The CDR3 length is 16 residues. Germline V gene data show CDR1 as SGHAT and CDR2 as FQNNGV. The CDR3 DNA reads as TGTGCCAGCAGCTACGGAACTAGCGAGGGATACAATAAGCAGTTCCTC. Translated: CASSYGTSEGYNKQFL.

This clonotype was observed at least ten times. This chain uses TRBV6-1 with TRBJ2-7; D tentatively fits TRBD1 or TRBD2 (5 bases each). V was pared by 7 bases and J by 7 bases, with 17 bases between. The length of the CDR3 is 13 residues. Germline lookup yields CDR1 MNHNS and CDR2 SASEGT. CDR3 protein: CASTQDFQGEQYF. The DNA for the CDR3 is TGTGCCAGCACACAGGACTTTCAAGGGGAGCAGTACTTC.

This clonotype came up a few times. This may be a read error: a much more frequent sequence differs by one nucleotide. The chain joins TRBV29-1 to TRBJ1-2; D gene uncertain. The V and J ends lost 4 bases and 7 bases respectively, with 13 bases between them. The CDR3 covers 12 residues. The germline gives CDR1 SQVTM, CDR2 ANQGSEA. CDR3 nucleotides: TGCAGCGTTGGCGCTGGGATTGGTGGCTACACCTTC. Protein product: CSVGAGIGGYTF. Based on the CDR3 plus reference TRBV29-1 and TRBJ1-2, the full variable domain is SAVISQKPSRDICQRGTSLTIQCQVDSQVTMMFWYRQQPGQSLTLIATANQGSEATYESGFVIDKFPISRPNLTFSTLTVSNMSPEDSSIYLCSVGAGIGGYTFGSGTRLTVV.

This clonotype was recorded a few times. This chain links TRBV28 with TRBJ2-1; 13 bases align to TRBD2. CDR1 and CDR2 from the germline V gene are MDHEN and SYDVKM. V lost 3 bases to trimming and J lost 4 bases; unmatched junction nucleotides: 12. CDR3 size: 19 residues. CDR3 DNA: TGTGCCAGCAGTTTGGGACTAGCGGGAACGAAGGGGGTTTACAATGAGCAGTTCTTC. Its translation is CASSLGLAGTKGVYNEQFF.

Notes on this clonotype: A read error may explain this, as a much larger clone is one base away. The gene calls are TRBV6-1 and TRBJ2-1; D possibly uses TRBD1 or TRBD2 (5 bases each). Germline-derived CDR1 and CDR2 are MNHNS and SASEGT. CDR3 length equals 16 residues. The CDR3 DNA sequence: TGTGCCAGCAGTGAATTTGGGGGTCTCAGCTACAATAAGCAGTTCTTC. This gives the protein CASSEFGGLSYNKQFF.

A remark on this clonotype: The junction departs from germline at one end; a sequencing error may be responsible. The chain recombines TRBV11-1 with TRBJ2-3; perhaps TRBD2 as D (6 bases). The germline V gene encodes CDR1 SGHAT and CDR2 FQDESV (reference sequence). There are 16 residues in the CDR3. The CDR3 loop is CDSSSFRVRGTDTQYF. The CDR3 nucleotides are TGTGACAGCAGCTCCTTTAGGGTGCGGGGCACAGATACACAGTATTTT.

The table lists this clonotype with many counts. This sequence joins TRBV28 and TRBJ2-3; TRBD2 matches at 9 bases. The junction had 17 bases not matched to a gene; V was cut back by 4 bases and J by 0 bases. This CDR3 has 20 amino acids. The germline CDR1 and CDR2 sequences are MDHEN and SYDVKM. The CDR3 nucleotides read TGTGCCAGCAGTTCCGAATACGATAGCGGGAGTTGGGGGAGCACAGATACGCAGTATTTT. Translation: CASSSEYDSGSWGSTDTQYF.

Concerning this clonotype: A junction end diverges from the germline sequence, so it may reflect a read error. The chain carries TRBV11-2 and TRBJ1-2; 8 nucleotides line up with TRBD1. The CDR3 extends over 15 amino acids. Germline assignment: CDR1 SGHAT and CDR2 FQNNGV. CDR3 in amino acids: CASSLETGVIFSYTF. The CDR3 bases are TGCGCCAGCAGCTTAGAGACAGGGGTAATTTTTAGCTACACCTTC.

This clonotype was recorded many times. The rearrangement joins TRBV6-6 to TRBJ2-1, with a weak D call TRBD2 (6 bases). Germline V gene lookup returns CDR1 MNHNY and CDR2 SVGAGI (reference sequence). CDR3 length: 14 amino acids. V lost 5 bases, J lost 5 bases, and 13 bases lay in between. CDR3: CASSTTRRDNEQFF. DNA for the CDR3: TGTGCCAGCAGTACGACTAGACGCGACAATGAGCAGTTCTTC.

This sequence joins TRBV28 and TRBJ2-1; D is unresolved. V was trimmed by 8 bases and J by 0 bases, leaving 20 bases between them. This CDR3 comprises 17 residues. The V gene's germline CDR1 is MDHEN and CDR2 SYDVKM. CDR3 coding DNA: TGTGCCAGCTGTTCACTTGGCATGGCCTACTCCTACAATGAGCAGTTCTTC. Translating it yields CASCSLGMAYSYNEQFF.

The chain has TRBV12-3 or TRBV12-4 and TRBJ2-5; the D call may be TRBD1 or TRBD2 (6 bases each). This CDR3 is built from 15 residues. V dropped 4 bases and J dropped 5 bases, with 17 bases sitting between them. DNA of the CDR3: TGTGCCAGCAGTTATAGAAAGGGGGGAGGTGAGACCCAGTACTTC. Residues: CASSYRKGGGETQYF.

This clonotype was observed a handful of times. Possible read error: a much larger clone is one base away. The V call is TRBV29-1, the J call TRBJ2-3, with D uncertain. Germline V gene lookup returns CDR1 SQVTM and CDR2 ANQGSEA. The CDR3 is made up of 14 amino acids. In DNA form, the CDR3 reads TGCAGCCTTGAAACATACTCTAGCACAGATACGCAGTATTTT. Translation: CSLETYSSTDTQYF.

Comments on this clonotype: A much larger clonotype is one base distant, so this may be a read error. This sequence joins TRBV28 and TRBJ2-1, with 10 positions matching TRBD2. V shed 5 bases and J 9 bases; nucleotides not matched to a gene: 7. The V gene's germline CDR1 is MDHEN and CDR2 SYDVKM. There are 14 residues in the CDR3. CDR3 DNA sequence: TGTGCCAGCAGTCTAGCGGGAGCCCTCAGTGAGCAGTTCTTC. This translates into CASSLAGALSEQFF.

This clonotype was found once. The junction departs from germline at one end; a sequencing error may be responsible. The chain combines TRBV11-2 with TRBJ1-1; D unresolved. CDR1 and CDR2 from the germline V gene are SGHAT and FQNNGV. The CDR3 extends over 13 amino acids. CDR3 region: CVSSLLRNTEAFF. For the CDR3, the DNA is TGTGTCAGCAGTTTACTACGTAACACTGAAGCTTTCTTT.

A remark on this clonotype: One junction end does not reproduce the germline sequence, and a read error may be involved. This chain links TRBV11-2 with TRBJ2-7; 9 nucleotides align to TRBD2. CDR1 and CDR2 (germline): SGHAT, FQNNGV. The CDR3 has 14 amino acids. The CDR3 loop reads CASCLGSGSLEQYF. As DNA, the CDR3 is TGCGCCAGCTGCTTAGGTAGCGGGAGCCTCGAGCAGTACTTC.

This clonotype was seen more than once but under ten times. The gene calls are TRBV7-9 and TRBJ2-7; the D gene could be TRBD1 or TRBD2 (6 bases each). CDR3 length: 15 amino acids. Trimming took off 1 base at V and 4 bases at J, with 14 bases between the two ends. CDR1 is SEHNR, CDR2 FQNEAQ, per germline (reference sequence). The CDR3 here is CASSLEGGTGYEQYF. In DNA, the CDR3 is TGTGCCAGCAGCTTAGAGGGGGGAACGGGATACGAGCAGTACTTC.

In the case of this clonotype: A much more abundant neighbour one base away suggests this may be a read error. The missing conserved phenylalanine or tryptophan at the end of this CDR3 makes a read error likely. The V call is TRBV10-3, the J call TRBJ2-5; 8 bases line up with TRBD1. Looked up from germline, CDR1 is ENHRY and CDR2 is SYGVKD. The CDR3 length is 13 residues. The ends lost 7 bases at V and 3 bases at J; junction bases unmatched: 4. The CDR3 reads CAITPDREETQYS. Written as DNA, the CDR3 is TGTGCCATCACCCCGGACAGGGAAGAGACCCAGTACTCC.

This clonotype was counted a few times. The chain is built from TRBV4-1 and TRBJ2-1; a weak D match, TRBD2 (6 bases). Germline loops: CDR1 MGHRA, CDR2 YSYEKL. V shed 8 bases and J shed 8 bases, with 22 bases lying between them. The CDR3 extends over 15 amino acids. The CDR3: CASCFEGGANYEQFF. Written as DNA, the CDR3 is TGCGCCAGCTGTTTCGAGGGAGGCGCCAACTATGAGCAGTTCTTC.

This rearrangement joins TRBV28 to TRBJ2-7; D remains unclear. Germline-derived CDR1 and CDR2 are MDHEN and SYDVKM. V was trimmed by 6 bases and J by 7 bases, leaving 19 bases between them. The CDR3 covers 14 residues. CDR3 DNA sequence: TGTGCCAGCAGCCCAACTATAGGGATGGGAGAGCAGTACTTC. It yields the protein CASSPTIGMGEQYF.

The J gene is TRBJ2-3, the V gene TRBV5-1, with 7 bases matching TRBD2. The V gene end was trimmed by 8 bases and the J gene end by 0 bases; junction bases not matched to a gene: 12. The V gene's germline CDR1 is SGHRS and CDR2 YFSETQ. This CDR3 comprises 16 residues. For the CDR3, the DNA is TGCGCCAGTCGAAGGGGTGGCGGGGGTAGCACAGATACGCAGTATTTT. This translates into CASRRGGGGSTDTQYF.

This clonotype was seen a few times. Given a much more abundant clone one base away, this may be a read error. The DNA of the CDR3 is TGTGCCAGCAACCCGGGACAGGGGGCAGCAGGCTACACCTTC. The encoded protein is CASNPGQGAAGYTF. The gene calls are TRBV14 and TRBJ1-2; 12 bases are shared with TRBD1. The CDR3 has 14 residues. Germline assignment: CDR1 SGHDN and CDR2 FVKESK. Trimming at V came to 7 bases and at J to 8 bases, leaving 8 bases not matched to a gene.

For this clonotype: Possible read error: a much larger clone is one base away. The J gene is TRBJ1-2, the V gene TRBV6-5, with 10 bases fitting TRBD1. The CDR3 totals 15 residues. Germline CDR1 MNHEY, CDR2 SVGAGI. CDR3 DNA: TGTACCAGCAGTTACTCGAGGACAGGGGGCTATGGCTACACCTTC. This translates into CTSSYSRTGGYGYTF.

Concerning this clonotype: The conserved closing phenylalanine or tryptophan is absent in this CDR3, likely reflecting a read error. The CDR3 is CASSSDSSEQFV. CDR3 nucleotides: TGTGCCAGCAGCTCAGATTCCAGTGAGCAGTTCGTC. This rearrangement joins TRBV11-3 to TRBJ2-1; D unclear. Trimming stripped 4 bases from V and 9 bases from J, with 10 bases between. Germline values: CDR1 SGHNT, CDR2 YENEEA. The CDR3 spans 12 residues.

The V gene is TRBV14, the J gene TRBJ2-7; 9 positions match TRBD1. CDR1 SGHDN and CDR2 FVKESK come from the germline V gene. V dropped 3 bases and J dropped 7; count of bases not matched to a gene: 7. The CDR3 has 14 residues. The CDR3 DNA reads TGTGCCAGCAGCCATCGGTCGACAGGGGGGGAGCAGTACTTC. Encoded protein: CASSHRSTGGEQYF.